The 3 T cell receptor beta chains listed next were all sequenced from one sample in a study of blood T cell repertoires in COVID-19. Assay: immunoSEQ multiplex PCR; the TCRdb copy retains only in-frame clones and omits some. The sample has around 290,000 clones, roughly 89% seen once. Sample: PBMCs or T cells enriched from blood (not recorded which). The receptors shown here come from a woman aged 40 to 50 who had recovered from COVID-19.

The chain joins TRBV2 to TRBJ1-2; no clear D. Germline CDR1 reads SNHLY; CDR2 reads FYNNEI. The CDR3 has 14 residues. The germline V and J ends were trimmed by 7 bases and 4 bases, with 16 bases remaining between them. The CDR3 nucleotides are TGTGCCAGCACCAGGTGGGCAGACCCCTATGGCTACACCTTC. This gives the protein CASTRWADPYGYTF.

The chain couples TRBV7-2 to TRBJ1-1; D unclear. The CDR3 length is 13 residues. V gave up 1 base and J gave up 5 bases, with 8 bases separating them. Germline assignment: CDR1 SGHTA and CDR2 FQGNSA. Here the CDR3 DNA reads TGTGCCAGCAGCTTAGGCGCGGGTACTGAAGCTTTCTTT. As protein: CASSLGAGTEAFF. The full variable domain, completed using reference TRBV7-2 and TRBJ1-1, is GAGVSQSPSNKVTEKGKDVELRCDPISGHTALYWYRQSLGQGLEFLIYFQGNSAPDKSGLPSDRFSAERTGGSVSTLTIQRTQQEDSAVYLCASSLGAGTEAFFGQGTRLTVV.

V gene TRBV2 combines with J gene TRBJ1-3, with D perhaps matching TRBD1 (6 bases). This CDR3 is 14 amino acids long. The V and J ends lost 5 bases and 2 bases respectively, with 10 bases between them. Germline CDR1 and CDR2: SNHLY and FYNNEI. Written as DNA, the CDR3 is TGTGCCAGCAGTATACAGGGAACTGGAAACACCATATATTTT. Residues: CASSIQGTGNTIYF.